This T cell receptor beta chain was sequenced during a study of regulatory T cells in long-lasting Graves disease. Time point meaning: persistent/refractory GD, antithyroid drugs over 5 years with positive TRAb. Generation of the TCR library employed RNA extracted from PBMCs. The germline CDR1 and CDR2 sequences are MNHEY and SVGAGI. CDR3 length equals 18 residues. Losses at the gene ends were 3 bases for V and 1 base for J; bases not matched to a gene: 5. iRepertoire HTBI primers and Arm-PCR of CDR3 regions built TCR beta libraries. TCRdb reprocessed the multiplex PCR reads via MiXCR and lists one record per CDR3 protein. The data show 310,000 or so distinct CDR3 sequences, around a fifth seen once.

Specimen: peripheral blood mononuclear cells (PBMCs), collected when the disease was refractory, from a patient treated with antithyroid drugs. The receptor's source is a female donor with Graves disease. This sequence joins TRBV6-5 and TRBJ2-4; 14 positions match TRBD2. CDR3 in amino acids: CASSYGTSGRLAKNIQYF. In DNA form, the CDR3 reads TGTGCCAGCAGTTATGGGACTAGCGGGAGATTGGCCAAAAACATTCAGTACTTC.